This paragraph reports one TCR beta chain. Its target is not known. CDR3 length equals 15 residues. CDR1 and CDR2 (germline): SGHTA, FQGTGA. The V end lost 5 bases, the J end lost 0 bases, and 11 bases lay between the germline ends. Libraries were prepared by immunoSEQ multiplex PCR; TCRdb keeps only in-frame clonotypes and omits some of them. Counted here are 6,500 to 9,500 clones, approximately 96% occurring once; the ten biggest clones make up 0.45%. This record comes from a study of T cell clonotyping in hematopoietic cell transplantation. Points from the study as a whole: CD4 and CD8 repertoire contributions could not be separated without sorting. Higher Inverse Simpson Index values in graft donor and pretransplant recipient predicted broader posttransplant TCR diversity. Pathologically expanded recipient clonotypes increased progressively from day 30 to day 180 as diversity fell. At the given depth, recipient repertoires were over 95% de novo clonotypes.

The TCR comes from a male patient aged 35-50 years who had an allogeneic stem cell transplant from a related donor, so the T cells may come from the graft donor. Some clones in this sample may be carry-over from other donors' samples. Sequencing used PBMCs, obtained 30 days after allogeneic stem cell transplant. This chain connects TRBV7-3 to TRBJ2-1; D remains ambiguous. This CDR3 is CASSPSQSSYNEQFF. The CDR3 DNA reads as TGTGCCAGCAGCCCGAGTCAGAGCTCCTACAATGAGCAGTTCTTC.